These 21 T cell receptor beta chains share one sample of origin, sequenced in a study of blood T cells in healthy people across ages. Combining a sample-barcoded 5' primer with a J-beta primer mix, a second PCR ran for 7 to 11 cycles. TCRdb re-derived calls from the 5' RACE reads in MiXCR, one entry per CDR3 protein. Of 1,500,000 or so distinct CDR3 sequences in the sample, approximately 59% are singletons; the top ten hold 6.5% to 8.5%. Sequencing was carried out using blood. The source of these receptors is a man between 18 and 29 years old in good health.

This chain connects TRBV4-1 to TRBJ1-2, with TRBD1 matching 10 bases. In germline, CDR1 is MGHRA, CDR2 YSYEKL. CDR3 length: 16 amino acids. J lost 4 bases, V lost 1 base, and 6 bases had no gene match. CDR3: CASSQGGQGFTYGYTF. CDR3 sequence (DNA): TGCGCCAGCAGCCAAGGGGGACAGGGGTTTACCTATGGCTACACCTTC.

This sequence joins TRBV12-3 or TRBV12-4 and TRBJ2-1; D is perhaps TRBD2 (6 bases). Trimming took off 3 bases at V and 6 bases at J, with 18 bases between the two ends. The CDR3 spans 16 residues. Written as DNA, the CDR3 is TGTGCCAGCAGTTTTAGAGGAGGGAGATTCACCAATGAGCAGTTCTTC. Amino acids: CASSFRGGRFTNEQFF.

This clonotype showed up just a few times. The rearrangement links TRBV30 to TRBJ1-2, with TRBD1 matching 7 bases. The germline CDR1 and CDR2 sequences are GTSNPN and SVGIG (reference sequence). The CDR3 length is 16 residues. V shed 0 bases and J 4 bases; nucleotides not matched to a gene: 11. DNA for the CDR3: TGTGCCTGGAGTGTCCGGACAGGAACTACTGGCTATGGCTACACCTTC. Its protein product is CAWSVRTGTTGYGYTF.

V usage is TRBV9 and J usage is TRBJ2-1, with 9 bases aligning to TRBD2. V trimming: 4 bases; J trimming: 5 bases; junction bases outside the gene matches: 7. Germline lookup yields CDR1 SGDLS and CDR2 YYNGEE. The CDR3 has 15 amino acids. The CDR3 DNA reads TGTGCCAGCAGCCCGACTAGCGGAATAAACAATGAGCAGTTCTTC. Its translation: CASSPTSGINNEQFF.

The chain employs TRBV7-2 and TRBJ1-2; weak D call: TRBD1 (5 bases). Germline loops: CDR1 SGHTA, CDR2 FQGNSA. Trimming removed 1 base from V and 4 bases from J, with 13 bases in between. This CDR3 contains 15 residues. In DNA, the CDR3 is TGTGCCAGCAGCTTAGTAGCGGCGACAGCCTATGGCTACACCTTC. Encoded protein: CASSLVAATAYGYTF.

CDR3: CSVENVGTDTYEQYF. In DNA form, the CDR3 reads TGCAGCGTTGAAAATGTTGGGACAGACACCTACGAGCAGTACTTC. The V and J genes are TRBV29-1 and TRBJ2-4; 7 bases align to TRBD1. Gene TRBJ2-7 matches the end of the DNA better, so the J call may be wrong. The length of the CDR3 is 15 residues. The germline V gene has CDR1 SQVTM and CDR2 ANQGSEA.

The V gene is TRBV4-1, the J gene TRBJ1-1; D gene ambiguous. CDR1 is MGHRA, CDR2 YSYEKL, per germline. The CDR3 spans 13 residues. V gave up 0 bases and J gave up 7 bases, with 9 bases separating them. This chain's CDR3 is CASSQDSYVEAFF. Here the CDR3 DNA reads TGCGCCAGCAGCCAAGACAGCTACGTTGAAGCTTTCTTT.

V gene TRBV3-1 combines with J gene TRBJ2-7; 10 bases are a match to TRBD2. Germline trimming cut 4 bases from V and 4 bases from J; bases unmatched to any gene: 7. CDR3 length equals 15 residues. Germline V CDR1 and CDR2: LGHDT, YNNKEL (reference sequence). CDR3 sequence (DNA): TGTGCCAGCAGCCCTGTAGCGGGGGGATTTTACGAGCAGTACTTC. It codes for CASSPVAGGFYEQYF.

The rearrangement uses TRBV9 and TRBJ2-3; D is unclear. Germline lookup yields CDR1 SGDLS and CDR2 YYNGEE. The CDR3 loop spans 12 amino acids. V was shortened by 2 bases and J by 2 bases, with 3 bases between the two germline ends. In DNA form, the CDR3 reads TGTGCCAGCAGCGTCACCACAGATACGCAGTATTTT. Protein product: CASSVTTDTQYF. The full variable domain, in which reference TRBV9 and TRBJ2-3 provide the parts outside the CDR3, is DSGVTQTPKHLITATGQRVTLRCSPRSGDLSVYWYQQSLDQGLQFLIQYYNGEERAKGNILERFSAQQFPDLHSELNLSSLELGDSALYFCASSVTTDTQYFGPGTRLTVL.

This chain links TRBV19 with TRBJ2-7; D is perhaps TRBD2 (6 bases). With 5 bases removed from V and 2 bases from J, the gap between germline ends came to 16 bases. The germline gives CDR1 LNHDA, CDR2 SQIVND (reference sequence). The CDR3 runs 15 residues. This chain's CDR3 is CASSPRDSLPYEQYF. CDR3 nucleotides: TGTGCCAGTAGTCCGCGGGACTCCCTACCCTACGAGCAGTACTTC.

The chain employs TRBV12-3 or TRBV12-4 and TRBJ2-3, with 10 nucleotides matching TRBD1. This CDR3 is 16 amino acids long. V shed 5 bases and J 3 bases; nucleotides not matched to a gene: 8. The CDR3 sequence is CASSPSRDRGTDTQYF. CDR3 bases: TGTGCCAGCAGTCCAAGCCGGGACAGGGGAACAGATACGCAGTATTTT.

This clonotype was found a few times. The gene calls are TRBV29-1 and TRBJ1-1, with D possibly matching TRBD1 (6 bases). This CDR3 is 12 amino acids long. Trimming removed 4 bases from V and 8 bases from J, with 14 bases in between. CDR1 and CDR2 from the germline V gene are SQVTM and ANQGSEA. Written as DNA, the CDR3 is TGCAGCGTTGTTTCCAGGGGCTCCGAAGCTTTCTTT. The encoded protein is CSVVSRGSEAFF.

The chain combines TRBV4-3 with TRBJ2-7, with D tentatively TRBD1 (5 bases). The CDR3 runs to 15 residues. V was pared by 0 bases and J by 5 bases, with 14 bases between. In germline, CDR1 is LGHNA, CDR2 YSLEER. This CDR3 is CASSQDRAGWDEQYF. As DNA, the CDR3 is TGCGCCAGCAGCCAAGATCGGGCAGGGTGGGACGAGCAGTACTTC.

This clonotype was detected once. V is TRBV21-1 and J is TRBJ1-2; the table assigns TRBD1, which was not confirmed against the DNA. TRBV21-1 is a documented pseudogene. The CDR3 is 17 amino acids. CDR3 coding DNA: TGTGCCAGCAGCAAAGGAGGGGGACTCTGTTCTAACTATGGCTACACCTTC. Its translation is CASSKGGGLCSNYGYTF.

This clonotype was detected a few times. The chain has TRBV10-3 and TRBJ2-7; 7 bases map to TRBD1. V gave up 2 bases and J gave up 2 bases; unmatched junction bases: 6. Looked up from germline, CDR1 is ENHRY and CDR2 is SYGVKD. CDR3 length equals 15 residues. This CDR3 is CAISEGGQWAYEQYF. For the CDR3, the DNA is TGTGCCATCAGTGAGGGGGGACAGTGGGCCTACGAGCAGTACTTC.

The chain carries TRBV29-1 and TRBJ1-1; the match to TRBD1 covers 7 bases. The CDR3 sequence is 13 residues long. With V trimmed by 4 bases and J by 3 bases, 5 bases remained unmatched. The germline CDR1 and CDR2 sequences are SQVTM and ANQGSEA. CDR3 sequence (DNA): TGCAGCGTTGTCCCACAGGGGCACACTGAAGCTTTCTTT. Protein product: CSVVPQGHTEAFF.

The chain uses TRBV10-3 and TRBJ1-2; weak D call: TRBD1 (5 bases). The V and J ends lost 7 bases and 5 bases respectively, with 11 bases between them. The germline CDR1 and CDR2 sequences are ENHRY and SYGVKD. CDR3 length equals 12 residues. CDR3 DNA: TGTGCCATCAAGGGGTACGGGTATGGCTACACCTTC. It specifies CAIKGYGYGYTF.

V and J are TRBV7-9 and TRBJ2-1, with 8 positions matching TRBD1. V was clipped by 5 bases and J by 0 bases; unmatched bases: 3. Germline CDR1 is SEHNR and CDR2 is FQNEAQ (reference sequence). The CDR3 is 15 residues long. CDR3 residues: CASSAGTGSYNEQFF. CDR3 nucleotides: TGTGCCAGCAGCGCCGGGACAGGCTCCTACAATGAGCAGTTCTTC.

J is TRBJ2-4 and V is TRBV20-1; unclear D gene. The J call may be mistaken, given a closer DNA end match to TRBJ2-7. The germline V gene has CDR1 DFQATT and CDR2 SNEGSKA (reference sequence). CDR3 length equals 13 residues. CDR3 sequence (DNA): TGCAGTGCTACCCCAACAGAGGTACACGAGCAGTACTTC. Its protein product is CSATPTEVHEQYF.

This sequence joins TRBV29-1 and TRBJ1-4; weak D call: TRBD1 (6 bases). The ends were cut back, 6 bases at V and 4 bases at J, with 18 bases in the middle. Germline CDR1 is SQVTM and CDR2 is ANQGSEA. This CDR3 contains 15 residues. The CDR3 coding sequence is TGCAGCGTCGGACCCAGGGGCAGCGTTAATGAAAAACTGTTTTTT. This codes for CSVGPRGSVNEKLFF.

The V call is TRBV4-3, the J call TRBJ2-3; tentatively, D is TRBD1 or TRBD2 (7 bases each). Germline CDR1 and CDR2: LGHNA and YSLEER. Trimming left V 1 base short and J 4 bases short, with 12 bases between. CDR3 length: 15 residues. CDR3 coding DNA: TGCGCCAGCAGCCAAGCGGCAGGGGGGGCAGATACGCAGTATTTT. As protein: CASSQAAGGADTQYF.